This TCR beta chain is drawn from a study of T-cell memory formation after mild COVID-19. General study findings and limits: Memory cells collected pre-infection included some clones that later responded, suggesting cross-reactive memory joined.

5'RACE with constant-segment primers yielded barcoded, UMI-tagged TCR alpha and TCR beta cDNA libraries. TCRdb reanalysed the 5' RACE reads using MiXCR and keeps one entry per CDR3 protein. There are roughly 110,000 distinct CDR3 sequences in the sample; approximately 14% occur only once, and 39% lies in the top ten. At least ten counts were recorded for this clonotype. Its antigen is still unknown. The junction had 8 bases not matched to a gene; V was cut back by 5 bases and J by 7 bases. Germline CDR1 DFQATT, CDR2 SNEGSKA (reference sequence). The CDR3 totals 13 residues. The chain employs TRBV20-1 and TRBJ2-5, with 9 bases lining up with TRBD1. The source of this sequence is a man aged 18 to 35 who had mild COVID-19 (a few samples of this study predate the infection). Cell type and time point are not known. The sequenced material came from PBMCs or a T cell subset sorted from them (not recorded which). The CDR3 region is CSAATGGEGTQYF. DNA of the CDR3: TGCAGTGCTGCAACAGGGGGCGAAGGGACCCAGTACTTC.